These T cell receptor beta chains were read from a single sample in a study of T cell repertoires in cytomegalovirus infection. These receptors' antigens are unknown. Via MiXCR, TCRdb re-called the reads, giving one row per CDR3 protein. The sample holds 340,000 or so distinct CDR3 sequences; 20% to 30% are singletons and the top ten take 13%. The sample here was cultured PBMCs, taken from culture after CMV antigen stimulation. The receptor set was obtained from a human donor in good health (CMV status not recorded). Some clones in this sample may be carry-over from other donors' samples. Both conserved end residues are part of each CDR3. The order of the fields is CDR3 length, D gene, J gene, V gene, clone size, CDR3 protein, CDR3 DNA. D genes are given only for firm matches. A clone size is listed for some rows: how often the clone was seen (once, few, many), or a class if it is expanded.

len: 12; d_gene: -; j_gene: TRBJ2-1; v_gene: TRBV20-1; abundance: -; CDR3aa: CSAHQGKIEQFF; CDR3nt: TGCAGTGCCCACCAGGGGAAGATTGAGCAGTTCTTC
len: 14; d_gene: -; j_gene: TRBJ1-1; v_gene: TRBV6-2/TRBV6-3; abundance: few; CDR3aa: CASRLQGLNTEAFF; CDR3nt: TGTGCCAGCAGATTACAGGGACTGAACACTGAAGCTTTCTTT
len: 16; d_gene: -; j_gene: TRBJ1-1; v_gene: TRBV19; abundance: few; CDR3aa: CASSIDPGRLNTEAFF; CDR3nt: TGTGCCAGTAGTATAGACCCGGGACGGTTGAACACTGAAGCTTTCTTT
len: 14; d_gene: -; j_gene: TRBJ1-2; v_gene: TRBV7-8; abundance: -; CDR3aa: CASSLARGAGGYTF; CDR3nt: TGTGCCAGCAGCTTAGCCCGGGGGGCCGGCGGCTACACCTTC
len: 17; d_gene: TRBD1; j_gene: TRBJ2-5; v_gene: TRBV4-3; abundance: few; CDR3aa: CASSPRTGTRTAETQYF; CDR3nt: TGCGCCAGCAGCCCACGGACAGGGACCCGAACGGCAGAGACCCAGTACTTC
len: 15; d_gene: TRBD2; j_gene: TRBJ2-1; v_gene: TRBV30; abundance: -; CDR3aa: CAWRGWAGVVDEQFF; CDR3nt: TGTGCCTGGAGAGGTTGGGCGGGAGTTGTCGATGAGCAGTTCTTC
len: 14; d_gene: -; j_gene: TRBJ1-6; v_gene: TRBV7-9; abundance: many; CDR3aa: CASSPVLGNSPLHF; CDR3nt: TGTGCCAGCAGCCCCGTTCTGGGGAATTCACCCCTCCACTTT
len: 14; d_gene: -; j_gene: TRBJ2-7; v_gene: TRBV7-9; abundance: -; CDR3aa: CASGSRLGSYEQYF; CDR3nt: TGTGCCAGCGGTTCCCGGCTAGGGTCCTACGAGCAGTACTTC
len: 17; d_gene: -; j_gene: TRBJ1-1; v_gene: TRBV7-2; abundance: many; CDR3aa: CASSSTGIPALNTEAFF; CDR3nt: TGTGCCAGCAGCTCGACAGGAATACCCGCCCTGAACACTGAAGCTTTCTTT
len: 16; d_gene: -; j_gene: TRBJ2-3; v_gene: TRBV7-9; abundance: few; CDR3aa: CASSSPRGLSTDTQYF; CDR3nt: TGTGCCAGCAGCTCCCCTCGGGGATTGAGTACAGATACGCAGTATTTT
len: 16; d_gene: TRBD1; j_gene: TRBJ2-5; v_gene: TRBV5-5; abundance: few; CDR3aa: CASSSSTGTAWETQYF; CDR3nt: TGTGCCAGCAGCTCGTCCACCGGGACAGCATGGGAGACCCAGTACTTC
len: 11; d_gene: -; j_gene: TRBJ2-5; v_gene: TRBV19; abundance: -; CDR3aa: CASSSSATQYF; CDR3nt: TGTGCCAGCTCCTCATCGGCGACCCAGTACTTC
len: 15; d_gene: TRBD2; j_gene: TRBJ2-1; v_gene: TRBV12-3/TRBV12-4; abundance: few; CDR3aa: CASSRTSGRESEQFF; CDR3nt: TGTGCCAGCAGCAGAACTAGCGGGAGGGAGAGTGAGCAGTTCTTC
len: 12; d_gene: -; j_gene: TRBJ2-5; v_gene: TRBV15; abundance: few; CDR3aa: CATSRVVETQYF; CDR3nt: TGTGCCACCAGCAGAGTCGTCGAGACCCAGTACTTC
len: 17; d_gene: -; j_gene: TRBJ1-6; v_gene: TRBV6-5; abundance: -; CDR3aa: CASSYSTVDSYNSPLHF; CDR3nt: TGTGCCAGCAGTTACTCTACGGTGGACAGTTATAATTCACCCCTCCACTTT
len: 17; d_gene: TRBD2; j_gene: TRBJ2-6; v_gene: TRBV5-1; abundance: -; CDR3aa: CASSPGLAGSGANVLTF; CDR3nt: TGCGCCAGCAGTCCGGGACTAGCGGGATCCGGGGCCAACGTCCTGACTTTC
len: 15; d_gene: -; j_gene: TRBJ2-3; v_gene: TRBV29-1; abundance: few; CDR3aa: CSVGNTWASTDTQYF; CDR3nt: TGCAGCGTTGGCAATACGTGGGCTTCCACAGATACGCAGTATTTT
len: 15; d_gene: -; j_gene: TRBJ2-7; v_gene: TRBV5-1; abundance: -; CDR3aa: CASSLGLDSSYEQYF; CDR3nt: TGCGCCAGCAGCTTGGGGCTAGACAGCTCCTACGAGCAGTACTTC
len: 14; d_gene: TRBD1; j_gene: TRBJ2-7; v_gene: TRBV24-1; abundance: -; CDR3aa: CATSDQGASYEQYF; CDR3nt: TGTGCCACCAGTGACCAGGGGGCGAGCTACGAGCAGTACTTC
len: 15; d_gene: TRBD2; j_gene: TRBJ2-3; v_gene: TRBV6-1; abundance: -; CDR3aa: CASSPAGISTDTQYF; CDR3nt: TGTGCCAGCAGCCCAGCGGGGATTAGCACAGATACGCAGTATTTT
len: 14; d_gene: TRBD1; j_gene: TRBJ2-2; v_gene: TRBV29-1; abundance: -; CDR3aa: CSALGQVNTGELFF; CDR3nt: TGCAGCGCCCTTGGACAGGTTAACACCGGGGAGCTGTTTTTT
len: 13; d_gene: TRBD1; j_gene: TRBJ1-2; v_gene: TRBV7-9; abundance: many; CDR3aa: CASSPGTGHGYTF; CDR3nt: TGTGCCAGCAGCCCGGGGACAGGGCACGGCTACACCTTC
len: 15; d_gene: TRBD2; j_gene: TRBJ2-1; v_gene: TRBV2; abundance: few; CDR3aa: CASRGTSGSFNEQFF; CDR3nt: TGTGCCAGCAGGGGGACTAGCGGGAGTTTCAATGAGCAGTTCTTC
len: 14; d_gene: TRBD1; j_gene: TRBJ2-7; v_gene: TRBV7-8; abundance: many; CDR3aa: CASRGQGEFYEQYF; CDR3nt: TGTGCCAGCAGGGGCCAGGGGGAATTCTACGAGCAGTACTTC
len: 16; d_gene: -; j_gene: TRBJ1-5; v_gene: TRBV12-3/TRBV12-4; abundance: -; CDR3aa: CASSLLFAGGNQPQHF; CDR3nt: TGTGCCAGCAGTTTATTATTCGCGGGGGGCAATCAGCCCCAGCATTTT
len: 14; d_gene: -; j_gene: TRBJ1-1; v_gene: TRBV6-5; abundance: many; CDR3aa: CASSYGVRNTEAFF; CDR3nt: TGTGCCAGCAGTTACGGGGTCAGGAACACTGAAGCTTTCTTT
len: 15; d_gene: -; j_gene: TRBJ1-5; v_gene: TRBV28; abundance: -; CDR3aa: CASRPSLGSNQPQHF; CDR3nt: TGTGCCAGCCGCCCGTCTTTGGGTAGCAATCAGCCCCAGCATTTT
len: 16; d_gene: -; j_gene: TRBJ1-1; v_gene: TRBV29-1; abundance: -; CDR3aa: CSARISGASSNTEAFF; CDR3nt: TGCAGCGCGCGCATTTCAGGGGCATCCTCGAACACTGAAGCTTTCTTT
len: 11; d_gene: -; j_gene: TRBJ1-2; v_gene: TRBV29-1; abundance: few; CDR3aa: CSAEAVYGYTF; CDR3nt: TGCAGCGCCGAGGCCGTATATGGCTACACCTTC